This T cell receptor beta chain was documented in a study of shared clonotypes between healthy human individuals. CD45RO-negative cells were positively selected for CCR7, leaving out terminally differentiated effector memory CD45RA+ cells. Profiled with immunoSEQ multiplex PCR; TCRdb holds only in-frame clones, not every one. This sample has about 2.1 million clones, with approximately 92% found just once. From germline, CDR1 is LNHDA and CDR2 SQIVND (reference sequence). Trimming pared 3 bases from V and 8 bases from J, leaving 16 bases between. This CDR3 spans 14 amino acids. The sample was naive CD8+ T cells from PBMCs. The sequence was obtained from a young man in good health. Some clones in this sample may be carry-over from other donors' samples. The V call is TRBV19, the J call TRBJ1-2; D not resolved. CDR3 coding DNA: TGTGCCAGTAGTATTCGGCCCCTTACAGAAGGCTACACCTTC. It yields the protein CASSIRPLTEGYTF.